The 16 T cell receptor beta chains in this list originate from one sample, sequenced in a study of spatial heterogeneity in lung cancer. Via MiXCR, TCRdb re-called the 5' RACE reads, giving one row per CDR3 protein. The sample includes around 10,000 distinct CDR3 sequences, less than 5% of them seen just once. Time point: sample taken at primary tumor resection. The authors sequenced whole RNA from tumor, nontumor lung or frozen PBMC without sorting. The sequencing here drew on normal lung tissue next to the tumor, taken at surgery. The receptor set was obtained from a male donor with early-stage non-small cell lung cancer.

Many counts were recorded for this clonotype. The genes are TRBV11-3 and TRBJ2-1; no clear D gene. The CDR3 consists of 11 residues. Germline loops: CDR1 SGHNT, CDR2 YENEEA. Trimming removed 5 bases at V and 13 bases at J, with 12 bases between. In nucleotides, the CDR3 is TGTGCCAGCAGCGTATACGTGGGCCAGTTCTTC. Its translation is CASSVYVGQFF.

This clonotype was observed at least ten times. This chain's CDR3 is CASRLGTANEQFF. CDR3 DNA sequence: TGTGCCAGCAGACTTGGGACAGCGAATGAGCAGTTCTTC. The V call is TRBV7-9, the J call TRBJ2-1; 7 nucleotides match TRBD1. This CDR3 has 13 residues. From germline, CDR1 is SEHNR and CDR2 FQNEAQ (reference sequence). The V segment lost 6 bases and the J segment 7 bases; nucleotides outside the gene matches: 6.

The chain recombines TRBV7-2 with TRBJ2-5, with 9 bases identical to TRBD2. This CDR3 contains 16 residues. Germline CDR1 reads SGHTA; CDR2 reads FQGNSA. V lost 5 bases to trimming and J lost 4 bases; unmatched junction nucleotides: 11. Written as DNA, the CDR3 is TGTGCCAGCAGCCTGGTGGGAGGGACTAGCAGAGAGACCCAGTACTTC. Translating it yields CASSLVGGTSRETQYF.

This clonotype was picked up many times. The chain joins TRBV11-2 to TRBJ2-2, with a weak D call TRBD2 (7 bases). Trimming left V 5 bases short and J 7 bases short, with 17 bases between. The CDR3 spans 15 residues. Per the germline V gene, CDR1 is SGHAT and CDR2 is FQNNGV. The CDR3 loop is CASSPAGGGDGELFF. CDR3 DNA sequence: TGTGCCAGCAGCCCCGCTGGAGGGGGGGACGGGGAGCTGTTTTTT. The complete variable domain, with remaining parts taken from reference TRBV11-2 and TRBJ2-2, reads EAGVAQSPRYKIIEKRQSVAFWCNPISGHATLYWYQQILGQGPKLLIQFQNNGVVDDSQLPKDRFSAERLKGVDSTLKIQPAKLEDSAVYLCASSPAGGGDGELFFGEGSRLTVL.

This clonotype was seen ten or more times. The rearrangement uses TRBV18 and TRBJ2-1; D may be TRBD2 (6 bases). From germline, CDR1 is KGHSH and CDR2 LQKENI. V was clipped by 2 bases and J by 5 bases, with 19 bases between them. The CDR3 contains 17 residues. The chain's CDR3 is CASSPRTPGTPDNEQFF. The CDR3 DNA reads as TGTGCCAGCTCACCAAGGACCCCCGGGACTCCCGACAATGAGCAGTTCTTC.

This clonotype appeared many times. This sequence joins TRBV18 and TRBJ2-5; maybe TRBD1 (5 bases). The CDR3 totals 14 residues. Germline V gives CDR1 KGHSH, CDR2 LQKENI. Deletions cut 5 bases from V and 1 base from J, with 11 bases between. The DNA of the CDR3 is TGTGCCAGCTCATCAGAGACAGTCCAAGAGACCCAGTACTTC. This sequence encodes CASSSETVQETQYF.

This clonotype was seen many times. The chain joins TRBV9 to TRBJ2-3; D gene unclear. Germline V gives CDR1 SGDLS, CDR2 YYNGEE. V dropped 0 bases and J dropped 6 bases, with 11 bases sitting between them. CDR3 size: 14 residues. The CDR3 sequence is CASSVVRWGDTQYF. CDR3 nucleotides: TGTGCCAGCAGCGTAGTTCGGTGGGGTGATACGCAGTATTTT.

The table lists this clonotype with many counts. J is TRBJ2-1 and V is TRBV6-5; no reliable D call. The CDR3 extends over 16 amino acids. Germline CDR1 is MNHEY and CDR2 is SVGAGI. V lost 6 bases to trimming and J lost 5 bases, with 20 bases between them. This CDR3 is CASSRVGPLNNNEQFF. DNA of the CDR3: TGTGCCAGCAGCCGTGTCGGGCCTCTAAACAACAATGAGCAGTTCTTC.

The table lists this clonotype with many counts. CDR3 bases: TGCAGTGCTAGAGATAAGGGACTAGCGGGTAACTCCTACAATGAGCAGTTCTTC. Translation: CSARDKGLAGNSYNEQFF. The chain is built from TRBV20-1 and TRBJ2-1; 12 bases fit TRBD2. The CDR3 consists of 18 residues. V lost 0 bases to trimming and J lost 0 bases; unmatched junction nucleotides: 6. Germline loops: CDR1 DFQATT, CDR2 SNEGSKA (reference sequence).

The sample holds many counts of this clonotype. The gene calls are TRBV18 and TRBJ2-2; no definite D call. V was pared by 3 bases and J by 0 bases, with 8 bases between. Germline lookup yields CDR1 KGHSH and CDR2 LQKENI. The CDR3 totals 15 residues. This CDR3 reads CASSPAISNTGELFF. As DNA, the CDR3 is TGTGCCAGCTCACCCGCTATTTCGAACACCGGGGAGCTGTTTTTT.

This clonotype was detected many times. The CDR3 DNA is TGTGCCACCAGTGATTGGAGCGGGGAGCTGTTTTTT. Amino acids: CATSDWSGELFF. The chain combines TRBV24-1 with TRBJ2-2; unclear D gene. Germline CDR1 KGHDR, CDR2 SFDVKD. V lost 2 bases, J lost 7 bases, and 4 bases lay in between. The CDR3 sequence is 12 residues long.

This clonotype is medium-sized (0.01 to 0.1%) in the sample. The chain links TRBV28 to TRBJ2-7, with D possibly matching TRBD2 (7 bases). V dropped 10 bases and J dropped 6 bases, with 16 bases sitting between them. Germline lookup yields CDR1 MDHEN and CDR2 SYDVKM. The CDR3 loop spans 12 amino acids. The CDR3 region is CATSLGGVEQYF. Written as DNA, the CDR3 is TGTGCCACCTCATTAGGGGGGGTCGAGCAGTACTTC.

This clonotype is deemed medium-sized. The rearrangement uses TRBV20-1 and TRBJ1-5, with 7 positions matching TRBD1. The junction had 11 bases not matched to a gene; V was cut back by 0 bases and J by 6 bases. Germline V gene sequence: CDR1 DFQATT, CDR2 SNEGSKA (reference sequence). CDR3 length: 16 amino acids. CDR3 sequence (DNA): TGCAGTGCTAGAGATTTACAGGGGACAGCGAGTCAGCCCCAGCATTTT. Translating gives CSARDLQGTASQPQHF.

This clonotype was seen at least ten times. The chain uses TRBV24-1 and TRBJ2-7; D is perhaps TRBD2 (6 bases). The CDR3 is 16 amino acids. Trimming stripped 1 base from V and 1 base from J, with 13 bases between. Germline V gene lookup returns CDR1 KGHDR and CDR2 SFDVKD. In DNA form, the CDR3 reads TGTGCCACCAGTGATTTACTTAGCGGCCGGTCCTACGAGCAGTACTTC. Protein: CATSDLLSGRSYEQYF.

Relative to its sample, this clonotype is medium-sized. The chain uses TRBV30 and TRBJ1-5; D unclear. Trimming pared 0 bases from V and 7 bases from J, leaving 10 bases between. Per the germline V gene, CDR1 is GTSNPN and CDR2 is SVGIG (reference sequence). This CDR3 is 13 amino acids long. CDR3 in DNA: TGTGCCTGGAGTGTAGGATCCGGGCAGCCCCAGCATTTT. Protein sequence: CAWSVGSGQPQHF.

This clonotype appeared many times. This sequence joins TRBV30 and TRBJ1-1, with TRBD1 identical over 10 bases. The germline gives CDR1 GTSNPN, CDR2 SVGIG (reference sequence). With 4 bases clipped from V and 5 bases from J, the junction kept 7 bases outside the gene matches. The CDR3 loop spans 14 amino acids. The CDR3 DNA is TGTGCCTGGACCGTAGGACAGGGGGGGACTGAAGCTTTCTTT. It specifies CAWTVGQGGTEAFF.